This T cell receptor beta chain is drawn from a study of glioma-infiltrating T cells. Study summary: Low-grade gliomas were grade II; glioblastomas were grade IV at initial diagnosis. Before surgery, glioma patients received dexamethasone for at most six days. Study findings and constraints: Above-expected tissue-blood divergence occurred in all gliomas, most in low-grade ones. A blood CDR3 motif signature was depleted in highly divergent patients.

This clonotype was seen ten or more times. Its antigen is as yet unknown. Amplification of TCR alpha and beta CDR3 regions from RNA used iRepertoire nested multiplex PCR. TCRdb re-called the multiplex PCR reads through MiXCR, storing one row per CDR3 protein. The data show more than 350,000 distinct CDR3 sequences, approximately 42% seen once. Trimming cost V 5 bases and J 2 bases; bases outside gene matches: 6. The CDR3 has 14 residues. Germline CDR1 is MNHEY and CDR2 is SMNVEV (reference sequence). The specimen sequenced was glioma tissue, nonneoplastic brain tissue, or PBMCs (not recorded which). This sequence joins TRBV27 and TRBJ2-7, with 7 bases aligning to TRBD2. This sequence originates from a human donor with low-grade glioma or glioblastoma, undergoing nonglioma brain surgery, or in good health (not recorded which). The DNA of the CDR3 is TGTGCCAGCAGTCCGGGACTACTTGCCTACGAGCAGTACTTC. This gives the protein CASSPGLLAYEQYF.